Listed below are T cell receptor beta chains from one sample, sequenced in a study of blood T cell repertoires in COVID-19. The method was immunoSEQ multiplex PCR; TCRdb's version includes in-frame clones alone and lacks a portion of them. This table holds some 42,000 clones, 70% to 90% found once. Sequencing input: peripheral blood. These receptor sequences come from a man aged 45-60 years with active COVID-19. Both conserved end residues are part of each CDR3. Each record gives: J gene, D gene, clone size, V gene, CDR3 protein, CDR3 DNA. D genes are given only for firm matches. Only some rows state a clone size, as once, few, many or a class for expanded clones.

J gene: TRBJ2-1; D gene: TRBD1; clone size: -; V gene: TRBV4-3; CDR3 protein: CASSQLGTGRSYNEQFF; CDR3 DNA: TGCGCCAGCAGCCAGCTAGGGACAGGCCGCTCCTACAATGAGCAGTTCTTC
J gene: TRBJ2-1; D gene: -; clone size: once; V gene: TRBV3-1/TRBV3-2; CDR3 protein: CASSQAADSSYNEQFF; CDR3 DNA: TGTGCCAGCAGCCAAGCAGCGGACAGCTCCTACAATGAGCAGTTCTTC
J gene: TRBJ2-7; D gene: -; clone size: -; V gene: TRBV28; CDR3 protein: CASSQGNEQYF; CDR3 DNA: TGTGCCAGCAGTCAGGGGAACGAGCAGTACTTC
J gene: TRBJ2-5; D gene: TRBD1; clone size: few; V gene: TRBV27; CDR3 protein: CASSSRGDRVETQYF; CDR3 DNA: TGTGCCAGCAGTTCAAGGGGGGACAGGGTGGAGACCCAGTACTTC
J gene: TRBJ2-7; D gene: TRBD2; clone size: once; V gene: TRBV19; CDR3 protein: CASSSSGSVGYEQYF; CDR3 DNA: TGTGCCAGTAGTTCTAGCGGGAGTGTTGGGTACGAGCAGTACTTC
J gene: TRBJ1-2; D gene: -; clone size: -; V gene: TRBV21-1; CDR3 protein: CAGGGTYYGYTF; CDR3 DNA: TGTGCCGGCGGAGGGACTTACTATGGCTACACCTTC
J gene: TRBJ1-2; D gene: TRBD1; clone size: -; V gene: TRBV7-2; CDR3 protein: CASSPHRDRVPFGYTF; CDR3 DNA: TGTGCCAGCAGCCCACACCGGGACAGGGTTCCATTTGGCTACACCTTC
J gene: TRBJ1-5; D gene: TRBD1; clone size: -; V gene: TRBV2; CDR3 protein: CASSRQGSNQPQHF; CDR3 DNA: TGTGCCAGCAGCCGACAGGGAAGCAATCAGCCCCAGCATTTT
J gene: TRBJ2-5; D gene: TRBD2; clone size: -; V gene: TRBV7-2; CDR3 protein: CASSLVGGRSHNF; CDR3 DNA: TGTGCCAGCAGCTTAGTAGGCGGGAGAAGCCACAACTTC
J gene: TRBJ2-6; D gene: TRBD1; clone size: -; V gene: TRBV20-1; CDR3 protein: CSASGLKGAPGANVLTF; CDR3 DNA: TGCAGTGCTAGTGGCCTAAAGGGGGCGCCTGGGGCCAACGTCCTGACTTTC
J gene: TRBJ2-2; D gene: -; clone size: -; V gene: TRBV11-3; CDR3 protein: CASSLASAGELFF; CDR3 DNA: TGTGCCAGCAGCTTGGCCAGTGCCGGGGAGCTGTTTTTT
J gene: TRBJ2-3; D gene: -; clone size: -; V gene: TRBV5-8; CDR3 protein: CASSPPKGERTDTQYF; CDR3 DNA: TGTGCCAGCAGCCCACCGAAGGGAGAGCGCACAGATACGCAGTATTTT
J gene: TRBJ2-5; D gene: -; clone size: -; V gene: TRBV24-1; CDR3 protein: CATSDLRGNQETQYF; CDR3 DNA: TGTGCCACCAGTGATTTGAGGGGGAACCAAGAGACCCAGTACTTC
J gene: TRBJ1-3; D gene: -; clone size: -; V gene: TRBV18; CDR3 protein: CASSPREGPSGNTIYF; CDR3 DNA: TGTGCCAGCTCACCACGCGAGGGTCCCTCTGGAAACACCATATATTTT
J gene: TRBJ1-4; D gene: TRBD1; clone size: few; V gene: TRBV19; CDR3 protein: CASSSSTGRTEKLFF; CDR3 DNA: TGTGCCAGTAGTTCGTCGACAGGGAGGACTGAAAAACTGTTTTTT
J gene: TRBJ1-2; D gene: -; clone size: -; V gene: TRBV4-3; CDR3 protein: CASSQDLAGMSYGYTF; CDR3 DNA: TGCGCCAGCAGCCAAGATTTGGCGGGGATGAGCTATGGCTACACCTTC
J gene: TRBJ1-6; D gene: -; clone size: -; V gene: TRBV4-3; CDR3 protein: CASRGGYSPLHF; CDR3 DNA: TGCGCCAGCCGGGGGGGGTATTCACCCCTCCACTTT
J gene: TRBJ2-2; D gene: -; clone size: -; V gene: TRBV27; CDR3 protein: CASSYSGDTGELFF; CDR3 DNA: TGTGCCAGCAGTTATTCAGGGGACACCGGGGAGCTGTTTTTT
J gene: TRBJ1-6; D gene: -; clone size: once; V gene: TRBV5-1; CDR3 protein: CASSLVADNSPLHF; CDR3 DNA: TGCGCCAGCAGCTTGGTGGCGGATAATTCACCCCTCCACTTT
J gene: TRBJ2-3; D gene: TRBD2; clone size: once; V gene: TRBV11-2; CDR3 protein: CASNPIAGDTQYF; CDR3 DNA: TGTGCCAGCAACCCTATAGCGGGAGATACGCAGTATTTT
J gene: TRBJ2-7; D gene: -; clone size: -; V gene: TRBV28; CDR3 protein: CASSFWSSYEQYF; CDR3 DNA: TGTGCCAGCAGTTTCTGGAGCTCCTACGAGCAGTACTTC
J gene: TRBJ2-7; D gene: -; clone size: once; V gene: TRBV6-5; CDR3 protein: CASIGTYEQYF; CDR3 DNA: TGTGCCAGCATCGGGACCTACGAGCAGTACTTC
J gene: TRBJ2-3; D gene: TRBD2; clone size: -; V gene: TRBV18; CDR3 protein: CASSPSGLAGENTDTQYF; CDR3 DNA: TGTGCCAGCTCACCCAGTGGTTTAGCGGGGGAGAACACAGATACGCAGTATTTT
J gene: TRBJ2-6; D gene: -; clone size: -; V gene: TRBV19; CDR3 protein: CASTRQAYSGANVLTF; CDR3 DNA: TGTGCCAGTACTAGACAGGCGTACTCTGGGGCCAACGTCCTGACTTTC
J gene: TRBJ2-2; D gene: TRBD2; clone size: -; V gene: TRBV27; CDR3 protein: CASSQLLAANTGELFF; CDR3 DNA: TGTGCCAGCAGTCAACTACTAGCGGCGAACACCGGGGAGCTGTTTTTT
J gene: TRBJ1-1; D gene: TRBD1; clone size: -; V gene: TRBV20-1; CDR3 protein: CSASGDRGTEAFF; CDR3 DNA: TGCAGTGCTAGTGGGGACAGGGGGACTGAAGCTTTCTTT
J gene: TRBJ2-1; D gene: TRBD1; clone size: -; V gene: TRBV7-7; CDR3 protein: CASSFARQGLSNEQFF; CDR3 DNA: TGTGCCAGCAGCTTCGCCCGACAGGGGCTCTCCAATGAGCAGTTCTTC
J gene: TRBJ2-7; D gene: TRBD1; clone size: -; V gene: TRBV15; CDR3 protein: CATSSRTGRNEQYF; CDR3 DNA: TGTGCCACCAGCAGCAGGACAGGGCGGAACGAGCAGTACTTC
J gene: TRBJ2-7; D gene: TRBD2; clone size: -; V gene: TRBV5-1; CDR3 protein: CASSSASGGARLEQYF; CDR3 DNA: TGCGCCAGCAGCTCCGCTAGCGGGGGGGCCCGCCTCGAGCAGTACTTC
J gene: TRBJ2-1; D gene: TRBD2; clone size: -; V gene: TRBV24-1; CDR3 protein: CATSGKLAASYNEQFF; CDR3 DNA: TGTGCCACCAGTGGGAAACTAGCGGCCTCCTACAATGAGCAGTTCTTC
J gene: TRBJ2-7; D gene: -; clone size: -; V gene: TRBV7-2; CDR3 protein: CASSKDRNEQYF; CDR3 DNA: TGTGCCAGCAGTAAAGACAGGAACGAGCAGTACTTC
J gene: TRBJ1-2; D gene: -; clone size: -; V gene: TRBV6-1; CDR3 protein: CASSERMLGRGNYGYTF; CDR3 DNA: TGTGCCAGCAGTGAAAGAATGTTGGGCAGGGGAAACTATGGCTACACCTTC
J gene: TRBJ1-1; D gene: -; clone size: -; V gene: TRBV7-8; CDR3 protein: CASSFGRDTEAFF; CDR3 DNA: TGTGCCAGCAGCTTCGGTCGAGACACTGAAGCTTTCTTT
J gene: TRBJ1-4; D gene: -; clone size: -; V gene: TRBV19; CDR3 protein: CASNEGGDEKLFF; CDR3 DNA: TGTGCCAGTAATGAGGGCGGCGATGAAAAACTGTTTTTT
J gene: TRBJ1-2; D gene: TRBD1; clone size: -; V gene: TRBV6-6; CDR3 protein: CASIETGGTNYGYTF; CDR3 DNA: TGTGCCAGCATTGAAACAGGGGGGACTAACTATGGCTACACCTTC
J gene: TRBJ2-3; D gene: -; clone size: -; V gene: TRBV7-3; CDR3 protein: CASSLSGGTDTQYF; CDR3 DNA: TGTGCCAGCAGCTTAAGCGGGGGCACAGATACGCAGTATTTT
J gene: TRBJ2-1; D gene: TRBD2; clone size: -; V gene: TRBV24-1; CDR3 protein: CATSDFPLAGDHYNEQFF; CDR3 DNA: TGTGCCACCAGTGATTTCCCGCTAGCGGGAGACCACTACAATGAGCAGTTCTTC
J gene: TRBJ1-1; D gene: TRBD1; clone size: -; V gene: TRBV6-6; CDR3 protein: CASRRQGAQGNTEAFF; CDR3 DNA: TGTGCCAGCAGACGACAGGGGGCGCAGGGGAACACTGAAGCTTTCTTT
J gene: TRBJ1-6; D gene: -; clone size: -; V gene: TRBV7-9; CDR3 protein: CASSLDSYNSPLHF; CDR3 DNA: TGTGCCAGCAGCCTCGACAGCTATAATTCACCCCTCCACTTT
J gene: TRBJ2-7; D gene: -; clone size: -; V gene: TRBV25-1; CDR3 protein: CASARNYYEQYF; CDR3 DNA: TGTGCCAGCGCCCGAAACTACTACGAGCAGTACTTC
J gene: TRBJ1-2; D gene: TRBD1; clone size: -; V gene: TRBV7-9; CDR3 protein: CASGTWGQGGNGYTF; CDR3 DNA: TGTGCCAGCGGTACATGGGGACAGGGGGGAAATGGCTACACCTTC
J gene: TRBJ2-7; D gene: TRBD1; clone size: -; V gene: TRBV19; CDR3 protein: CASSIDGTETYEQYF; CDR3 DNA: TGTGCCAGTAGTATAGACGGGACAGAGACCTACGAGCAGTACTTC
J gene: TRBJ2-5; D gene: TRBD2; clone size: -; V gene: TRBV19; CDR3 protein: CASSIPPRLAGVETQYF; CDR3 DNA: TGTGCCAGTAGTATCCCCCCCCGACTAGCGGGAGTTGAGACCCAGTACTTC
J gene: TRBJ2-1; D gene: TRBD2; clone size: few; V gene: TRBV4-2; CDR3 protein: CASSPKGPTSGNDEQFF; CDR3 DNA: TGTGCCAGCAGCCCTAAAGGTCCGACTAGCGGGAACGATGAGCAGTTCTTC
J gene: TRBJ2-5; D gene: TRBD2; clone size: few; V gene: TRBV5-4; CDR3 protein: CASSYLTGGPETQYF; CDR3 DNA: TGTGCCAGCAGCTACCTCACGGGAGGGCCCGAGACCCAGTACTTC
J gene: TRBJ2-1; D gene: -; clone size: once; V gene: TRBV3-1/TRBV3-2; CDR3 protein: CASSQLTYNEQFF; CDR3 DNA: TGTGCCAGCAGCCAACTTACCTACAATGAGCAGTTCTTC
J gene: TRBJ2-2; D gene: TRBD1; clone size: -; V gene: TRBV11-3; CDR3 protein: CASSLRGPNTGELFF; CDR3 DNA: TGTGCCAGCAGCTTAAGGGGGCCGAACACCGGGGAGCTGTTTTTT
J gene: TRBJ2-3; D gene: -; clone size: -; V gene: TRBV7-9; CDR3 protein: CASSLLADTQYF; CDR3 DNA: TGTGCCAGCAGCTTATTAGCAGATACGCAGTATTTT
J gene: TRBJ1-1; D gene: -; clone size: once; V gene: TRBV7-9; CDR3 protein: CASSLRRIEGEAFF; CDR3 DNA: TGTGCCAGCAGCTTAAGACGGATTGAGGGTGAAGCTTTCTTT
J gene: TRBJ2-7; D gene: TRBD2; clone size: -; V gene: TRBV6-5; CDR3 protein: CASSDDWGGTYEQYF; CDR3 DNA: TGTGCCAGCAGCGATGACTGGGGGGGGACCTACGAGCAGTACTTC